The present T cell receptor beta chain was sequenced within a study of control samples from healthy donors and cancer patients. Sequencing was performed with immunoSEQ multiplex PCR; in TCRdb, only in-frame clones are kept and a portion is missing. Counted here are approximately 110,000 clones, approximately 90% occurring once; the ten biggest clones make up 6% to 8%. Germline CDR1 reads MGHRA; CDR2 reads YSYEKL. The CDR3 spans 16 residues. V gave up 0 bases and J gave up 5 bases; unmatched junction bases: 5. What was sequenced was blood. This clonotype was obtained from a woman aged 18-35 years in good health. The chain recombines TRBV4-1 with TRBJ1-5; 9 nucleotides match TRBD1. The chain's CDR3 is CASSQDGTGHDQPQHF. For the CDR3, the DNA is TGCGCCAGCAGCCAAGACGGGACAGGGCATGATCAGCCCCAGCATTTT.